These 13 T cell receptor beta chains were all obtained from the same sample, sequenced in a study of cytomegalovirus exposure and HLA in healthy donors (dated by TCRdb to about 2017). Library creation used the immunoSEQ multiplex PCR assay. For the multiplex PCR, a mixture combining 60 forward primers for TCR Vbeta segments and 13 reverse primers for TCR Jbeta segments was used. The clones in this table, taken by TCRdb from immuneACCESS, are in-frame only. Not every clone is retained; where verified, under half of the shortfall comes from an unresolved V gene, and the cause of the rest is unknown. The sample table shows around 150,000 clones, and around four fifths are seen once. Together, the top ten hold roughly 2.5% of the sample. The specimen sequenced was PBMCs. Receptor source: a boy under 10 years old in good health and CMV-seronegative.

The chain uses TRBV27 and TRBJ1-2, with 9 bases that match TRBD1. The CDR3 totals 14 residues. V lost 0 bases, J lost 4 bases, and 0 bases stayed unmatched. Germline values: CDR1 MNHEY, CDR2 SMNVEV (reference sequence). The CDR3 protein is CASSLSTGGYGYTF. The CDR3, as DNA: TGTGCCAGCAGTTTATCGACAGGGGGCTATGGCTACACCTTC.

The V call is TRBV10-3, the J call TRBJ1-5; D unclear. In germline, CDR1 is ENHRY, CDR2 SYGVKD. This CDR3 is 12 amino acids long. The ends were cut back, 3 bases at V and 4 bases at J, with 4 bases in the middle. The CDR3 DNA reads TGTGCCATCAGTGACGGGAATCAGCCCCAGCATTTT. Residues: CAISDGNQPQHF.

The J gene is TRBJ1-4, the V gene TRBV6-5; D unclear. This CDR3 contains 15 residues. The V gene lost 6 bases and the J gene lost 4 bases, with 15 bases spanning the gap. Germline CDR1 and CDR2: MNHEY and SVGAGI. The CDR3 loop reads CASRRFGEINEKLFF. Written as DNA, the CDR3 is TGTGCCAGCAGGAGGTTTGGGGAGATTAATGAAAAACTGTTTTTT.

This clone has just a few counts. V gene TRBV27 combines with J gene TRBJ2-4; maybe TRBD1 (5 bases). Trimming took 3 bases from V and 0 from J, leaving 12 bases between them. CDR1 and CDR2 (germline): MNHEY, SMNVEV (reference sequence). The CDR3 extends over 16 amino acids. This CDR3 is CASSLTDMLAKNIQYF. The CDR3 DNA is TGTGCCAGCAGTTTGACAGACATGCTAGCCAAAAACATTCAGTACTTC.

This sequence joins TRBV7-6 and TRBJ1-5; maybe TRBD1 (6 bases). The germline CDR1 and CDR2 sequences are SGHVS and FNYEAQ. CDR3 length: 14 residues. V was trimmed by 2 bases and J by 5 bases, leaving 10 bases between them. DNA of the CDR3: TGTGCCAGCAGCTTATTGTGGGGGCATCAGCCCCAGCATTTT. Its translation: CASSLLWGHQPQHF.

In the case of this clone: The conserved phenylalanine or tryptophan normally closing the CDR3 is absent here, so this likely arose from a read error. This rearrangement joins TRBV19 to TRBJ1-1; D call uncertain. Trimming stripped 6 bases from V and 1 base from J, with 6 bases between. This CDR3 comprises 12 residues. Germline values: CDR1 LNHDA, CDR2 SQIVND (reference sequence). CDR3 bases: TGTGCCAGTAGGAAGGGGAACACTGAAGCTTTCTCT. Its translation is CASRKGNTEAFS.

CDR3 protein: CASSLAAANTGELFF. CDR3 sequence (DNA): TGTGCCAGCAGCTTAGCCGCAGCGAACACCGGGGAGCTGTTTTTT. The rearrangement joins TRBV7-2 to TRBJ2-2; no definite D call. The germline V and J ends were trimmed by 0 bases and 0 bases, with 5 bases remaining between them. Germline assignment: CDR1 SGHTA and CDR2 FQGNSA. There are 15 residues in the CDR3.

V usage is TRBV27 and J usage is TRBJ2-7, with D perhaps TRBD2 (6 bases). Per germline, CDR1 MNHEY and CDR2 SMNVEV (reference sequence). V was shortened by 3 bases and J by 7 bases, with 16 bases between the two germline ends. The CDR3 consists of 14 residues. The CDR3 protein is CASSLNFPGVEQYF. CDR3 in DNA: TGTGCCAGCAGTTTGAACTTCCCGGGAGTGGAGCAGTACTTC.

V gene TRBV10-3 combines with J gene TRBJ2-7; 7 positions match TRBD2. Germline V CDR1 and CDR2: ENHRY, SYGVKD. The CDR3 totals 14 residues. V dropped 5 bases and J dropped 5; count of bases not matched to a gene: 9. The CDR3 reads CAISKSGITHEQYF. DNA for the CDR3: TGTGCCATCAGTAAAAGCGGGATCACGCACGAGCAGTACTTC.

This clone was counted between two and nine times. The V call is TRBV9, the J call TRBJ2-1; D is uncertain. The CDR3 is 14 amino acids. Trimming cost V 2 bases and J 5 bases, with 11 bases left between them. Germline CDR1 SGDLS, CDR2 YYNGEE. In DNA, the CDR3 is TGTGCCAGCAGCGTTTACACACAAAACAATGAGCAGTTCTTC. This translates into CASSVYTQNNEQFF.

The chain uses TRBV7-2 and TRBJ1-1, with a possible D match to TRBD1 (6 bases). V was cut by 3 bases and J by 0 bases, with 14 bases left in between. Germline V gene data show CDR1 as SGHTA and CDR2 as FQGNSA. The CDR3 totals 16 residues. In DNA form, the CDR3 reads TGTGCCAGCAGCTTCCTAAGGACAGTTATGAACACTGAAGCTTTCTTT. It yields the protein CASSFLRTVMNTEAFF.

This chain connects TRBV15 to TRBJ1-5; D remains unclear. In germline, CDR1 is LNHNV, CDR2 YYDKDF (reference sequence). Trimming removed 3 bases at V and 0 bases at J, with 6 bases between. This CDR3 is 14 amino acids long. Here the CDR3 reads CATSSHISNQPQHF. In DNA form, the CDR3 reads TGTGCCACCAGCAGCCACATTAGCAATCAGCCCCAGCATTTT.

This clone was recorded only once. This sequence joins TRBV9 and TRBJ2-2; D may be TRBD2 (6 bases). V gave up 2 bases and J gave up 8 bases, with 10 bases separating them. Germline assignment: CDR1 SGDLS and CDR2 YYNGEE. CDR3 size: 13 residues. The CDR3 DNA follows: TGTGCCAGCAGCGTCGGGGGATCGGGGGAGCTGTTTTTT. Its translation: CASSVGGSGELFF.